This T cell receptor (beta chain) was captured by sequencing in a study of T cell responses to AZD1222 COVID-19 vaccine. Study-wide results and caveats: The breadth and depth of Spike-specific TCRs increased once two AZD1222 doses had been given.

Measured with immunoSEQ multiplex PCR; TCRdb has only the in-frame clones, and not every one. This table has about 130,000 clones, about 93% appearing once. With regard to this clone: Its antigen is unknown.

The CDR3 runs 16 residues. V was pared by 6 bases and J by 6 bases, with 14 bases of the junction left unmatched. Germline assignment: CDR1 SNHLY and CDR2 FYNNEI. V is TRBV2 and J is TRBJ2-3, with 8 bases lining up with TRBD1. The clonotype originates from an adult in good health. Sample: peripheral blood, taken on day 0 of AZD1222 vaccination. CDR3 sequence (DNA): TGTGCCAGCAGGGCCGGGACAGGCTTCTCCGGGGATACGCAGTATTTT. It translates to CASRAGTGFSGDTQYF.